Presented here are 4 T cell receptor beta chains from one specimen sequenced in a study of PD-1 blockade in classical Hodgkin lymphoma. All patients relapsed after autologous stem cell transplantation, and brentuximab vedotin exposure varied. Sequencing used immunoSEQ multiplex PCR; TCRdb keeps in-frame clones, though not all of them. Of about 110,000 clones listed, 89% are singletons. The material sequenced was peripheral blood mononuclear cells (PBMCs), taken before the second cycle of nivolumab. The receptors here all came from a human donor with classical Hodgkin lymphoma.

The rearrangement links TRBV5-8 to TRBJ2-3, with 7 bases lining up with TRBD1. Germline V gene sequence: CDR1 SGHTS, CDR2 YDEGEE. V was clipped by 6 bases and J by 2 bases; unmatched bases: 15. There are 17 residues in the CDR3. CDR3 bases: TGTGCCAGCACGTCAGGGGGTGCCCCCTCCTCCACAGATACGCAGTATTTT. Translating it yields CASTSGGAPSSTDTQYF.

This clone was recorded only once. The chain employs TRBV5-1 and TRBJ1-5; 7 nucleotides align to TRBD1. The ends lost 0 bases at V and 2 bases at J; junction bases unmatched: 5. The CDR3 consists of 16 residues. Germline CDR1 reads SGHRS; CDR2 reads YFSETQ. The CDR3 loop is CASSLDPGGGNQPQHF. For the CDR3, the DNA is TGCGCCAGCAGCTTGGATCCAGGGGGTGGCAATCAGCCCCAGCATTTT.

CDR3 nucleotide sequence: TGCGCCAGCAGCGGGGTCGGGAACACTGAAGCTTTCTTT. As protein: CASSGVGNTEAFF. J is TRBJ1-1 and V is TRBV5-1; D is unclear. The germline V gene has CDR1 SGHRS and CDR2 YFSETQ. This CDR3 has 13 amino acids. Trimming removed 4 bases from V and 1 base from J, with 8 bases in between.

The count of this clone is one. This chain joins TRBV18 and TRBJ2-1; no definite D call. Germline CDR1 and CDR2: KGHSH and LQKENI. CDR3 size: 14 residues. The germline V and J ends were trimmed by 2 bases and 1 base, with 6 bases remaining between them. The CDR3 protein is CASSPAGSYNEQFF. The DNA of the CDR3 is TGTGCCAGCTCACCAGCTGGATCCTACAATGAGCAGTTCTTC.